Following are 27 T cell receptor beta chains from one sample sequenced in a study of T cells in Graves' hyperthyroidism and ophthalmopathy. The CDR3 regions of TCR beta were amplified from RNA transcripts. In the first-round RT-PCR of the TCR CDR3, the HTBI primer set was used. TCRdb recomputed calls from the multiplex PCR reads with MiXCR, one row per CDR3 protein. Of approximately 600,000 distinct CDR3 sequences listed, approximately 15% are singletons. The sequencing sample was made of blood. Source of these receptors: a woman aged 40-49 years with Graves' ophthalmopathy.

The chain employs TRBV2 and TRBJ2-2, with D uncertain. The CDR3 covers 14 residues. Looked up from germline, CDR1 is SNHLY and CDR2 is FYNNEI. V lost 1 base and J 8 bases, leaving 11 bases between the germline ends. CDR3 amino acids: CASSEGPLSGELFF. CDR3 nucleotide sequence: TGTGCCAGCAGTGAAGGCCCCCTTTCTGGGGAGCTGTTTTTT.

Only a few counts were recorded for this clonotype. The genes are TRBV7-3 and TRBJ1-1; 8 positions agree with TRBD1. Unmatched junction bases numbered 7, after V lost 1 base and J lost 3 bases. CDR1 SGHTA and CDR2 FQGTGA come from the germline V gene. The CDR3 has 16 amino acids. The CDR3 is CASSLNPQGVDTEAFF. As DNA, the CDR3 is TGTGCCAGCAGCTTAAACCCACAGGGGGTTGACACTGAAGCTTTCTTT.

This clonotype was found many times. This chain joins TRBV5-8 and TRBJ2-4; D remains ambiguous. Between the trimmed V and J ends, which lost 1 base and 0 bases, there was a span of 8 bases. The CDR3 loop spans 15 amino acids. Germline loops: CDR1 SGHTS, CDR2 YDEGEE. Here the CDR3 DNA reads TGTGCCAGCAGCTTGAGGATTGTAGCCAAAAACATTCAGTACTTC. Its protein product is CASSLRIVAKNIQYF.

This clonotype was seen repeatedly, ten times or more. V gene TRBV5-6 combines with J gene TRBJ1-5; 7 positions match TRBD1. Germline CDR1 is SGHDT and CDR2 is YYEEEE. V shed 1 base and J 0 bases; nucleotides not matched to a gene: 7. This CDR3 has 17 amino acids. The CDR3 DNA follows: TGTGCCAGCAGCTTGTACCGGGACAGCCATAGCAATCAGCCCCAGCATTTT. Translating gives CASSLYRDSHSNQPQHF.

This clonotype has just a few counts. The chain has TRBV7-9 and TRBJ2-7; no clear D gene. Trimming took off 0 bases at V and 2 bases at J, with 11 bases between the two ends. Germline assignment: CDR1 SEHNR and CDR2 FQNEAQ (reference sequence). The length of the CDR3 is 15 residues. In DNA form, the CDR3 reads TGTGCCAGCAGCTTAGCGAATGGGGTGCCCTACGAGCAGTACTTC. It is translated as CASSLANGVPYEQYF.

This clonotype has at least ten counts. The chain uses TRBV14 and TRBJ2-7, with a possible D match to TRBD1 (6 bases). The CDR3 is 13 amino acids. The ends were cut back, 5 bases at V and 6 bases at J, with 14 bases in the middle. The germline V gene has CDR1 SGHDN and CDR2 FVKESK. CDR3 nucleotides: TGTGCCAGCAGCACAGGGTTCTCGGCCGAGCAGTACTTC. Residues: CASSTGFSAEQYF.

This clonotype was seen at least ten times. The genes are TRBV30 and TRBJ1-2, with 8 bases lining up with TRBD1. CDR3 length: 14 residues. V shed 3 bases, J shed 4 bases, and the junction held 7 bases outside the gene matches. The germline CDR1 and CDR2 sequences are GTSNPN and SVGIG (reference sequence). This CDR3 reads CAWRGQDGTYGYTF. Here the CDR3 DNA reads TGTGCCTGGAGGGGACAGGATGGGACCTATGGCTACACCTTC.

The chain combines TRBV20-1 with TRBJ1-1, with D possibly being TRBD1 (5 bases). This CDR3 has 12 residues. The germline CDR1 and CDR2 sequences are DFQATT and SNEGSKA (reference sequence). The CDR3 coding sequence is TGCAGGGTACTCGGGACGAACACTGAAGCTTTCTTT. Protein sequence: CRVLGTNTEAFF.

This rearrangement joins TRBV25-1 to TRBJ1-2; D may be TRBD1 (6 bases). Looked up from germline, CDR1 is MGHDK and CDR2 is SYGVNS. The ends were cut back, 1 base at V and 0 bases at J, with 15 bases in the middle. The CDR3 has 17 residues. This CDR3 is CASSESGLGGANYGYTF. The CDR3 DNA sequence: TGTGCCAGCAGTGAATCCGGGTTAGGGGGAGCTAACTATGGCTACACCTTC.

This clonotype was seen a handful of times. The chain recombines TRBV18 with TRBJ1-5; tentative D call: TRBD1 (5 bases). Germline CDR1 reads KGHSH; CDR2 reads LQKENI. Trimming shortened V by 4 bases and J by 0 bases, and 19 bases separated the two germline ends. This CDR3 is built from 18 residues. CDR3 sequence (DNA): TGTGCCAGCTCACTAACGGCCACCGAGGGGTATAGCAATCAGCCCCAGCATTTT. Its protein is CASSLTATEGYSNQPQHF. The full variable domain, its missing parts supplied by reference TRBV18 and TRBJ1-5, is NAGVMQNPRHLVRRRGQEARLRCSPMKGHSHVYWYRQLPEEGLKFMVYLQKENIIDESGMPKERFSAEFPKEGPSILRIQQVVRGDSAAYFCASSLTATEGYSNQPQHFGDGTRLSIL.

This clonotype was counted at least ten times. The rearrangement links TRBV6-4 to TRBJ2-1; TRBD2 aligns across 8 bases. The V and J ends lost 5 bases and 0 bases, in that order; junction bases with no gene match: 9. Germline-derived CDR1 and CDR2 are MRHNA and SNTAGT. This CDR3 has 17 amino acids. In nucleotides, the CDR3 is TGTGCCAGCAGTCTCGGACTAGCTCTAAGCTCCTACAATGAGCAGTTCTTC. This codes for CASSLGLALSSYNEQFF.

This clonotype was seen at least ten times. The conserved phenylalanine or tryptophan is not found at the CDR3 terminus, so this likely reflects a read error. This chain connects TRBV24-1 to TRBJ2-5, with D perhaps TRBD1 (6 bases). The CDR3 runs to 15 residues. Trimming pared 0 bases from V and 3 bases from J, leaving 10 bases between. Per germline, CDR1 KGHDR and CDR2 SFDVKD. For the CDR3, the DNA is TGTGCCACCAGTGATTTGATGGGGGCTGAAGAGACCCAGTACCTC. Translating gives CATSDLMGAEETQYL.

The sample holds one count of this clonotype. This rearrangement joins TRBV11-2 to TRBJ2-5; a possible D gene is TRBD1 (6 bases). Germline CDR1 reads SGHAT; CDR2 reads FQNNGV. V lost 3 bases and J 4 bases, leaving 12 bases between the germline ends. The CDR3 is 14 amino acids. In DNA, the CDR3 is TGTGCCAGCAGCTTCACAGGGTCGCGAGAGACCCAGTACTTC. It yields the protein CASSFTGSRETQYF.

This clonotype showed up just a few times. The chain carries TRBV12-3 or TRBV12-4 and TRBJ2-1; D may be TRBD1 or TRBD2 (5 bases each). The CDR3 has 17 residues. The V and J ends lost 3 bases and 5 bases respectively, with 20 bases between them. This CDR3 reads CASSFSVRLGRDNEQFF. CDR3 sequence (DNA): TGTGCCAGCAGTTTCTCGGTGAGATTGGGACGAGACAATGAGCAGTTCTTC.

This clonotype was detected many times. The V gene is TRBV28, the J gene TRBJ2-2; unclear D gene. Germline V gene lookup returns CDR1 MDHEN and CDR2 SYDVKM. This CDR3 comprises 15 residues. Trimming took off 5 bases at V and 3 bases at J, with 13 bases between the two ends. The CDR3 DNA reads as TGTGCCAGCAGTCGACCGGGTGGAGACACCGGGGAGCTGTTTTTT. Translation: CASSRPGGDTGELFF.

The sample holds many counts of this clonotype. The rearrangement links TRBV6-2 or TRBV6-3 to TRBJ2-7, with TRBD2 identical over 12 bases. J gave up 6 bases and V 2 bases, and 8 bases lay outside the gene matches. The germline V gene encodes CDR1 MNHEY and CDR2 SVGEGT. This CDR3 contains 16 residues. The CDR3 protein is CASSYKIGLAGPEQYF. CDR3 DNA: TGTGCCAGCAGTTACAAGATAGGACTAGCGGGACCCGAGCAGTACTTC.

This clonotype has ten or more counts. The genes are TRBV29-1 and TRBJ2-7; TRBD2 agrees at 8 bases. The length of the CDR3 is 14 residues. V gave up 4 bases and J gave up 2 bases; unmatched junction bases: 7. CDR1 and CDR2 (germline): SQVTM, ANQGSEA. The CDR3: CSVALSGNAYEQYF. CDR3 DNA sequence: TGCAGCGTTGCCCTTAGCGGGAACGCCTACGAGCAGTACTTC.

This clonotype was seen at least ten times. The V gene is TRBV15, the J gene TRBJ2-5; TRBD2 aligns across 8 bases. The CDR3 is 15 amino acids. The germline V gene has CDR1 LNHNV and CDR2 YYDKDF (reference sequence). The ends lost 2 bases at V and 4 bases at J; junction bases unmatched: 6. The CDR3: CATSRTSGYGETQYF. CDR3 nucleotides: TGTGCCACCAGCAGAACTAGCGGTTACGGAGAGACCCAGTACTTC. The variable domain in full, with the rest retrieved from reference TRBV15 and TRBJ2-5, is DAMVIQNPRYQVTQFGKPVTLSCSQTLNHNVMYWYQQKSSQAPKLLFHYYDKDFNNEADTPDNFQSRRPNTSFCFLDIRSPGLGDTAMYLCATSRTSGYGETQYFGPGTRLLVL.

This clonotype was seen ten or more times. The chain has TRBV29-1 and TRBJ1-1; no firm D call. CDR1 is SQVTM, CDR2 ANQGSEA, per germline. Between the trimmed V and J ends, which lost 4 bases and 5 bases, there was a span of 5 bases. The CDR3 loop spans 10 amino acids. CDR3 DNA: TGCAGCGTTGCTGAAACTGAAGCTTTCTTT. Its translation: CSVAETEAFF.

This clonotype has only a few counts. CDR3 sequence reads: CASSEPGQGNQPQHF. The CDR3 nucleotides are TGTGCCAGCAGTGAACCGGGACAGGGCAATCAGCCCCAGCATTTT. This chain links TRBV6-1 with TRBJ1-5; TRBD1 matches at 8 bases. Germline V lookup: CDR1 MNHNS, CDR2 SASEGT. The V and J ends lost 2 bases and 2 bases, in that order; junction bases with no gene match: 2. CDR3 length: 15 residues.

This sequence joins TRBV12-3 or TRBV12-4 and TRBJ1-6; 9 bases align to TRBD1. Trimming took 6 bases from V and 9 from J; bases not matched to a gene: 9. This CDR3 has 15 amino acids. CDR3 nucleotides: TGTGCCAGCAGCTCCCGACAGGGGGGTATTTCACCCCTCCACTTT. Translated, it gives CASSSRQGGISPLHF.

This clonotype has only a few counts. The rearrangement uses TRBV4-3 and TRBJ2-7; D is unresolved. CDR3 length: 15 residues. V lost 0 bases and J lost 0, with 9 bases in between. Germline-derived CDR1 and CDR2 are LGHNA and YSLEER. The CDR3 here is CASSQDRKRSYEQYF. DNA of the CDR3: TGCGCCAGCAGCCAAGATAGGAAGCGCTCCTACGAGCAGTACTTC.

The table lists this clonotype with many counts. The chain employs TRBV6-4 and TRBJ1-1; D is undetermined. The CDR3 is made up of 13 amino acids. Trimming took 4 bases from V and 3 from J, leaving 9 bases between them. Germline CDR1 and CDR2: MRHNA and SNTAGT. Here the CDR3 DNA reads TGTGCCAGCAGTGCCTCAGCCTACACTGAAGCTTTCTTT. Its protein is CASSASAYTEAFF.

This chain uses TRBV10-3 with TRBJ1-5; D ambiguous. Trimming removed 3 bases from V and 4 bases from J, with 13 bases in between. CDR1 ENHRY and CDR2 SYGVKD come from the germline V gene. This CDR3 contains 15 residues. The CDR3 region has the DNA TGTGCCATCAGTGACCCCCCTGAGGGAAATCAGCCCCAGCATTTT. Its translation is CAISDPPEGNQPQHF.

This rearrangement joins TRBV7-2 to TRBJ2-7; TRBD1 aligns across 8 bases. Trimming took 4 bases from V and 2 from J; bases not matched to a gene: 7. Looked up from germline, CDR1 is SGHTA and CDR2 is FQGNSA. The CDR3 length is 15 residues. This chain's CDR3 is CASSSGQGFAYEQYF. The CDR3 DNA follows: TGTGCCAGCAGCTCCGGACAGGGCTTCGCCTACGAGCAGTACTTC.

This clonotype was detected many times. The chain is built from TRBV28 and TRBJ2-4; no reliable D call. Germline assignment: CDR1 MDHEN and CDR2 SYDVKM. Trimming pared 5 bases from V and 8 bases from J, leaving 13 bases between. This CDR3 is 13 amino acids long. The CDR3 nucleotides read TGTGCCAGCAGTCCCCCAAGGGCGGACATTCAGTACTTC. This codes for CASSPPRADIQYF.

The chain is built from TRBV4-3 and TRBJ2-7; the D gene could be TRBD1 or TRBD2 (6 bases each). Trimming took 3 bases from V and 2 from J, leaving 17 bases between them. This CDR3 is 16 amino acids long. Germline values: CDR1 LGHNA, CDR2 YSLEER. CDR3 in amino acids: CASSHIFEGEAYEQYF. The DNA for the CDR3 is TGCGCCAGCAGCCACATATTTGAGGGGGAGGCCTACGAGCAGTACTTC.